Sequencing of this T cell receptor beta chain was carried out in a study of CD8 T cells in Susac syndrome. Notes on the study in general: The study's TCR sequencing and HLA analysis covered a relatively small number of individuals, and the study acknowledged this.

TEMRA cells were FACS-enriched, unlike CD8+ and CD4+ T cells, which were negatively isolated. Random hexamers were used to reverse transcribe 0.5 to 1 ug of RNA. A multiplex approach, immunoSEQ multiplex PCR, amplified TCR beta CDR3 across 54 Vbeta and 13 Jbeta. TCRdb re-analysed the immunoSEQ multiplex PCR reads in MiXCR, keeping a single row per CDR3 protein. The profile shows about 210,000 distinct CDR3 sequences, nearly 97% of them singletons. This clonotype occurred a few times. Its antigen is not identified. Germline loops: CDR1 SQVTM, CDR2 ANQGSEA. This CDR3 spans 11 amino acids. V shed 4 bases and J shed 4 bases, with 4 bases lying between them.

The chain uses TRBV29-1 and TRBJ2-2; D is uncertain. The TCR comes from a human donor with multiple sclerosis. Sequencing was carried out using CD4+ T cells from PBMCs. CDR3 sequence (DNA): TGCAGCGTTGGTCGCACCGGGGAGCTGTTTTTT. Its protein is CSVGRTGELFF.